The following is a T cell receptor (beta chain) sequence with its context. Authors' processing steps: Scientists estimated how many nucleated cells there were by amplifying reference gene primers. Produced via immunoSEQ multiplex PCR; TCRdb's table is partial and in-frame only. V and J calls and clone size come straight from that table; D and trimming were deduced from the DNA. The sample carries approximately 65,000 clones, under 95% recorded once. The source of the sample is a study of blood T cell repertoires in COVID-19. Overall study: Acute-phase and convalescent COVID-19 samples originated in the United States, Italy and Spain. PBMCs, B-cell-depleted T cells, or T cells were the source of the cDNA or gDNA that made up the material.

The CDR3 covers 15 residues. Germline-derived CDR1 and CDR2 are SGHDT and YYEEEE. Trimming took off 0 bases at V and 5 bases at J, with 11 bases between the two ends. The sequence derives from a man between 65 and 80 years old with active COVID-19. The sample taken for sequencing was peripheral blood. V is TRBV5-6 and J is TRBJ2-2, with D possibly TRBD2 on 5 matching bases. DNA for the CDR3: TGTGCCAGCAGCTTGGTTCCTAGCTGGACCGGGGAGCTGTTTTTT. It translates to CASSLVPSWTGELFF.